Following are 30 T cell receptor beta chains from one sample sequenced in a study of blood T cell repertoires in COVID-19. The data were produced by immunoSEQ multiplex PCR, yet TCRdb's version contains in-frame clones alone and is incomplete. The table lists about 160,000 clones, more than 60% of them singletons. The material sequenced was peripheral blood. The receptor source for this set is a man between 60 and 75 years old with acute or convalescent COVID-19.

V is TRBV5-1 and J is TRBJ2-7, with a tentative D call TRBD1 (5 bases). The germline CDR1 and CDR2 sequences are SGHRS and YFSETQ. Trimming removed 6 bases at V and 4 bases at J, with 17 bases between. The CDR3 is made up of 14 amino acids. The CDR3 coding sequence is TGCGCCAGCACCTTCGACAGCTACACTTACGAGCAGTACTTC. As protein: CASTFDSYTYEQYF.

The chain combines TRBV5-1 with TRBJ2-7; D perhaps matches TRBD2 (5 bases). The CDR3 totals 14 residues. CDR1 and CDR2 (germline): SGHRS, YFSETQ. The V end lost 0 bases, the J end lost 5 bases, and 12 bases lay between the germline ends. This chain's CDR3 is CASSLVEGMHEQYF. The CDR3 nucleotides read TGCGCCAGCAGCTTGGTCGAGGGAATGCACGAGCAGTACTTC.

The chain joins TRBV18 to TRBJ2-3; D gene ambiguous. Germline V gene sequence: CDR1 KGHSH, CDR2 LQKENI. The CDR3 has 12 amino acids. V lost 3 bases, J lost 6 bases, and 7 bases lay in between. CDR3 region: CASSPREDTQYF. The CDR3 DNA follows: TGTGCCAGCTCACCCCGAGAGGATACGCAGTATTTT. The full variable domain, in which reference TRBV18 and TRBJ2-3 provide the parts outside the CDR3, is NAGVMQNPRHLVRRRGQEARLRCSPMKGHSHVYWYRQLPEEGLKFMVYLQKENIIDESGMPKERFSAEFPKEGPSILRIQQVVRGDSAAYFCASSPREDTQYFGPGTRLTVL.

This clone was counted between two and nine times. The J gene is TRBJ2-1, the V gene TRBV29-1; possibly TRBD2 for D (5 bases). The germline V and J ends were trimmed by 5 bases and 2 bases, with 13 bases remaining between them. The V gene's germline CDR1 is SQVTM and CDR2 ANQGSEA. The CDR3 runs to 14 residues. CDR3 bases: TGCAGCGTTTCTTCGGGAAGGACCTACAATGAGCAGTTCTTC. Translated, it gives CSVSSGRTYNEQFF.

The CDR3 DNA is TGTGCCAGCAGCCAAGGATCAGTAAACTATGGCTACACCTTC. As protein: CASSQGSVNYGYTF. The chain combines TRBV3-1 (or the pseudogene TRBV3-2) with TRBJ1-2; D uncertain. The germline CDR1 and CDR2 sequences are LGHDT and YNNKEL (reference sequence). The CDR3 is made up of 14 amino acids. The V and J ends lost 1 base and 2 bases respectively, with 8 bases between them.

With respect to this clone: Within the sample, other DNA sequences also encode this same CDR3. The chain employs TRBV18 and TRBJ1-1; no clear D. The CDR3 extends over 15 amino acids. V was trimmed by 0 bases and J by 2 bases, leaving 10 bases between them. Germline V CDR1 and CDR2: KGHSH, LQKENI. In nucleotides, the CDR3 is TGTGCCAGCTCACCACCTTTAACGGTTAACACTGAAGCTTTCTTT. Translating gives CASSPPLTVNTEAFF.

V usage is TRBV19 and J usage is TRBJ1-1; TRBD1 matches at 7 bases. V shed 4 bases and J 3 bases; nucleotides not matched to a gene: 2. Looked up from germline, CDR1 is LNHDA and CDR2 is SQIVND (reference sequence). This CDR3 has 13 amino acids. This chain's CDR3 is CASSTQGYTEAFF. As DNA, the CDR3 is TGTGCCAGTAGTACACAGGGGTACACTGAAGCTTTCTTT.

The chain couples TRBV5-4 to TRBJ2-1; TRBD2 aligns across 10 bases. The CDR3 has 16 amino acids. Germline V CDR1 and CDR2: SGHNT, YYREEE (reference sequence). V trimming: 4 bases; J trimming: 0 bases; junction bases outside the gene matches: 4. This CDR3 is CASSQLAGSSYNEQFF. The CDR3, as DNA: TGTGCCAGCAGCCAACTAGCGGGGAGCTCCTACAATGAGCAGTTCTTC.

This clone was found once. This chain links TRBV30 with TRBJ1-2; 8 bases are a match to TRBD1. V trimming: 3 bases; J trimming: 7 bases; junction bases outside the gene matches: 4. This CDR3 is 12 amino acids long. In germline, CDR1 is GTSNPN, CDR2 SVGIG (reference sequence). CDR3 residues: CAWRQGASGYTF. CDR3 DNA: TGTGCCTGGAGGCAGGGGGCAAGTGGCTACACCTTC.

The CDR3: CASSSSGTGTYHEQFF. The CDR3 DNA sequence: TGTGCCAGCAGTTCATCAGGGACAGGGACGTATCATGAGCAGTTCTTC. The V and J genes are TRBV27 and TRBJ2-1, with 9 nucleotides matching TRBD1. The germline gives CDR1 MNHEY, CDR2 SMNVEV (reference sequence). Losses at the gene ends were 4 bases for V and 8 bases for J; bases not matched to a gene: 12. The CDR3 consists of 16 residues.

The V call is TRBV9, the J call TRBJ2-7; 9 bases are shared with TRBD1. CDR1 and CDR2 (germline): SGDLS, YYNGEE. The CDR3 extends over 15 amino acids. The ends lost 4 bases at V and 2 bases at J; junction bases unmatched: 7. The CDR3 region is CASSPGGQGPYEQYF. CDR3 coding DNA: TGTGCCAGCAGCCCAGGCGGACAGGGGCCCTACGAGCAGTACTTC.

V is TRBV27 and J is TRBJ2-1, with 12 bases identical to TRBD1. This CDR3 is 16 amino acids long. V was pared by 7 bases and J by 7 bases, with 11 bases of the junction left unmatched. The V gene's germline CDR1 is MNHEY and CDR2 SMNVEV (reference sequence). CDR3 nucleotide sequence: TGTGCCAGCAACCAACCAGGGACAGGGGGCAGGAATGAGCAGTTCTTC. As protein: CASNQPGTGGRNEQFF.

The chain joins TRBV5-4 to TRBJ2-7; no clear D gene. V was clipped by 0 bases and J by 8 bases, with 6 bases between them. There are 11 residues in the CDR3. CDR1 SGHNT and CDR2 YYREEE come from the germline V gene (reference sequence). This CDR3 reads CASSLGLQQYF. The CDR3 DNA follows: TGTGCCAGCAGCTTGGGGCTCCAGCAGTACTTC.

V is TRBV30 and J is TRBJ2-3; no clear D gene. Germline V gene data show CDR1 as GTSNPN and CDR2 as SVGIG (reference sequence). Trimming removed 2 bases at V and 5 bases at J, with 8 bases between. This CDR3 is built from 12 residues. The CDR3, as DNA: TGTGCCTGGAGTCCATCAGGAGATACGCAGTATTTT. Its protein is CAWSPSGDTQYF.

V is TRBV24-1 and J is TRBJ2-2; TRBD1 matches 9 bases. V was pared by 2 bases and J by 4 bases, with 4 bases of the junction left unmatched. Germline V lookup: CDR1 KGHDR, CDR2 SFDVKD. This CDR3 contains 16 residues. Written as DNA, the CDR3 is TGTGCCACCAGTGATTGGGGGACAGGGTTCACCGGGGAGCTGTTTTTT. Amino acids: CATSDWGTGFTGELFF.

The V gene is TRBV19, the J gene TRBJ2-7; TRBD1 matches at 7 bases. The CDR3 sequence is 14 residues long. The V gene end was trimmed by 6 bases and the J gene end by 2 bases; junction bases not matched to a gene: 7. Germline V gene sequence: CDR1 LNHDA, CDR2 SQIVND (reference sequence). In nucleotides, the CDR3 is TGTGCCAGTAGCCACCGGACAGGTACCTACGAGCAGTACTTC. It is translated as CASSHRTGTYEQYF. Looking up the rest from reference TRBV19 and TRBJ2-7 gives the full variable domain: DGGITQSPKYLFRKEGQNVTLSCEQNLNHDAMYWYRQDPGQGLRLIYYSQIVNDFQKGDIAEGYSVSREKKESFPLTVTSAQKNPTAFYLCASSHRTGTYEQYFGPGTRLTVT.

This chain links TRBV7-8 with TRBJ1-3; a weak D match, TRBD1 (5 bases). Germline V gene data show CDR1 as SGHVS and CDR2 as FQNEAQ. Trimming took off 2 bases at V and 2 bases at J, with 7 bases between the two ends. This CDR3 contains 14 residues. The CDR3 DNA reads TGTGCCAGCAGCTTACGGGGGACTGGAAACACCATATATTTT. This sequence encodes CASSLRGTGNTIYF.

This chain uses TRBV4-1 with TRBJ2-7; TRBD2 might be the D (6 bases). This CDR3 has 15 amino acids. In germline, CDR1 is MGHRA, CDR2 YSYEKL. V was cut by 0 bases and J by 0 bases, with 9 bases left in between. As DNA, the CDR3 is TGCGCCAGCAGCCAAGAGGGACTTTCCTCCTACGAGCAGTACTTC. Protein product: CASSQEGLSSYEQYF.

The chain employs TRBV4-1 and TRBJ2-7, with D tentatively TRBD1 (7 bases). V was clipped by 5 bases and J by 5 bases, with 25 bases between them. The V gene's germline CDR1 is MGHRA and CDR2 YSYEKL. The CDR3 covers 17 residues. The CDR3 DNA reads TGCGCCAGCAGCACAGTTGGAGGGCAGGGGGTGTTCGACGAGCAGTACTTC. Translation: CASSTVGGQGVFDEQYF.

This sequence joins TRBV9 and TRBJ1-1; 10 bases fit TRBD1. The V and J ends lost 2 bases and 3 bases, in that order; junction bases with no gene match: 4. This CDR3 has 15 residues. CDR1 is SGDLS, CDR2 YYNGEE, per germline. For the CDR3, the DNA is TGTGCCAGCAGCGTTGTTGGGACAGGGGACACTGAAGCTTTCTTT. Protein product: CASSVVGTGDTEAFF.

This clone was seen more than once but under ten times. The chain carries TRBV29-1 and TRBJ2-1; 7 bases align to TRBD2. Looked up from germline, CDR1 is SQVTM and CDR2 is ANQGSEA. This CDR3 comprises 14 residues. J lost 10 bases, V lost 3 bases, and 12 bases had no gene match. The CDR3 sequence is CSVEGLAALGEQFF. CDR3 in DNA: TGCAGCGTTGAGGGGCTAGCGGCTTTAGGGGAGCAGTTCTTC.

V usage is TRBV7-3 and J usage is TRBJ1-1; 8 bases fit TRBD1. This CDR3 is 18 amino acids long. With 4 bases clipped from V and 4 bases from J, the junction kept 17 bases outside the gene matches. Germline CDR1 is SGHTA and CDR2 is FQGTGA. This CDR3 reads CASSSALQGVGVGTEAFF. The CDR3 bases are TGTGCCAGCAGCTCCGCGTTACAGGGGGTGGGCGTGGGCACTGAAGCTTTCTTT.

The gene calls are TRBV3-1 (or the pseudogene TRBV3-2) and TRBJ2-3; 10 bases are shared with TRBD2. From germline, CDR1 is LGHDT and CDR2 YNNKEL (reference sequence). CDR3 length: 18 amino acids. Trimming took 1 base from V and 0 from J; bases not matched to a gene: 7. The CDR3 sequence is CASSQGASGGYSTDTQYF. Written as DNA, the CDR3 is TGTGCCAGCAGCCAAGGAGCTAGCGGGGGATATAGCACAGATACGCAGTATTTT.

The chain's CDR3 is CASRNRGTGVDTQYF. In DNA, the CDR3 is TGTGCCAGCAGGAACCGCGGGACAGGGGTAGATACGCAGTATTTT. The J gene is TRBJ2-3, the V gene TRBV2, with TRBD1 matching 10 bases. Germline loops: CDR1 SNHLY, CDR2 FYNNEI. With 6 bases clipped from V and 5 bases from J, the junction kept 8 bases outside the gene matches. This CDR3 region has 15 residues.

The CDR3 DNA reads as TGTGCCAGCTCACTTTCAGCGGCTGGGATGAACACTGAAGCTTTCTTT. Its protein product is CASSLSAAGMNTEAFF. The chain joins TRBV18 to TRBJ1-1; D gene unclear. The CDR3 spans 16 residues. Per germline, CDR1 KGHSH and CDR2 LQKENI. The V end was cut by 4 bases, the J end by 0 bases, with 15 bases between.

The V call is TRBV28, the J call TRBJ2-2, with a possible D match to TRBD1 (6 bases). V was pared by 5 bases and J by 6 bases, with 28 bases between. Germline V gene data show CDR1 as MDHEN and CDR2 as SYDVKM. The CDR3 totals 19 residues. The CDR3 sequence: CASSPVGALVSGIPGELFF. CDR3 DNA sequence: TGTGCCAGCAGTCCGGTGGGGGCGCTTGTATCGGGTATCCCCGGGGAGCTGTTTTTT.

The genes are TRBV7-2 and TRBJ1-1, with D tentatively TRBD1 (5 bases). Trimming pared 1 base from V and 4 bases from J, leaving 13 bases between. Germline CDR1 reads SGHTA; CDR2 reads FQGNSA. The CDR3 is 15 amino acids. The CDR3 loop is CASSLGRAGVTEAFF. The CDR3 coding sequence is TGTGCCAGCAGCTTAGGCAGGGCTGGGGTCACTGAAGCTTTCTTT.

This chain uses TRBV11-3 with TRBJ2-1; 14 nucleotides align to TRBD2. The germline V gene encodes CDR1 SGHNT and CDR2 YENEEA. The length of the CDR3 is 14 residues. J lost 10 bases, V lost 5 bases, and 4 bases had no gene match. The CDR3 DNA sequence: TGTGCCAGCAGCCACTGGACTAGCGGGGGGGAGCAGTTCTTC. This encodes CASSHWTSGGEQFF. The whole variable domain, filled in from reference TRBV11-3 and TRBJ2-1, reads EAGVVQSPRYKIIEKKQPVAFWCNPISGHNTLYWYLQNLGQGPELLIRYENEEAVDDSQLPKDRFSAERLKGVDSTLKIQPAELGDSAVYLCASSHWTSGGEQFFGPGTRLTVL.

The chain has TRBV19 and TRBJ1-5; 10 bases fit TRBD1. Germline-derived CDR1 and CDR2 are LNHDA and SQIVND (reference sequence). The V segment lost 2 bases and the J segment 5 bases; nucleotides outside the gene matches: 3. The CDR3 is 15 amino acids. CDR3 amino acids: CASSILGTGDQPQHF. In DNA form, the CDR3 reads TGTGCCAGTAGTATACTAGGGACAGGGGATCAGCCCCAGCATTTT.

The chain links TRBV5-1 to TRBJ2-3; D is possibly TRBD1 (5 bases). The CDR3 spans 14 residues. Germline V gene data show CDR1 as SGHRS and CDR2 as YFSETQ. Trimming pared 6 bases from V and 2 bases from J, leaving 13 bases between. For the CDR3, the DNA is TGCGCCAGCACCTCAGGGTCTTACACAGATACGCAGTATTTT. It is translated as CASTSGSYTDTQYF.